Shown below are 11 T cell receptor beta chains from a single sample sequenced in a study of patients and donors after allogeneic stem cell transplantation. In TCRdb, the RT-PCR reads were re-called with MiXCR into one record per CDR3 protein. Of approximately 410,000 distinct CDR3 sequences in the sample, 16% were seen once. The sample comprised blood, either unsorted or a sorted T cell fraction (not recorded which). The receptors here all came from a human donor who was either an allogeneic HSCT recipient or a stem cell or donor lymphocyte infusion donor (not recorded which). It is not recorded whose cells these are; they may come from a transplant donor.

This clonotype was seen a few times. The rearrangement uses TRBV12-3 or TRBV12-4 and TRBJ1-3; 7 positions match TRBD1. CDR3 size: 15 residues. V lost 3 bases to trimming and J lost 4 bases; unmatched junction nucleotides: 6. In nucleotides, the CDR3 is TGTGCCAGCAGTTTTGGTCAGGGGGGCGGAAACACCATATATTTT. This gives the protein CASSFGQGGGNTIYF.

The chain recombines TRBV6-2 or TRBV6-3 with TRBJ2-2; D remains ambiguous. Deletions cut 1 base from V and 1 base from J, with 10 bases between. The germline gives CDR1 MNHEY, CDR2 SVGEGT. The CDR3 runs to 16 residues. CDR3 in DNA: TGTGCCAGCAGTTACTTCAGGACGGGGAACACCGGGGAGCTGTTTTTT. This translates into CASSYFRTGNTGELFF.

This clonotype was seen a few times. In DNA form, the CDR3 reads TGTGCCACCAGCTACTGGACAGGGGAAATTGAAGCTTTCTTT. Protein: CATSYWTGEIEAFF. This sequence joins TRBV15 and TRBJ1-1; 9 bases align to TRBD1. Germline-derived CDR1 and CDR2 are LNHNV and YYDKDF (reference sequence). Unmatched junction bases numbered 8, after V lost 5 bases and J lost 7 bases. The CDR3 spans 14 residues.

The chain recombines TRBV5-1 with TRBJ1-1; 8 bases agree with TRBD1. From germline, CDR1 is SGHRS and CDR2 YFSETQ. The CDR3 sequence is 14 residues long. With V trimmed by 4 bases and J by 4 bases, 6 bases remained unmatched. CDR3 sequence: CASSEQGGSTEAFF. CDR3 sequence (DNA): TGCGCCAGCAGCGAACAGGGGGGGTCCACTGAAGCTTTCTTT.

The rearrangement joins TRBV7-3 to TRBJ2-1; 8 bases agree with TRBD2. CDR1 is SGHTA, CDR2 FQGTGA, per germline. This CDR3 spans 14 amino acids. V lost 5 bases, J lost 13 bases, and 13 bases stayed unmatched. CDR3 region: CASSGPGAGAPQFF. The CDR3 DNA reads TGTGCCAGCAGCGGGCCAGGAGCGGGGGCCCCTCAGTTCTTC.

The rearrangement uses TRBV3-1 and TRBJ1-5; D uncertain. This CDR3 is 15 amino acids long. With 2 bases removed from V and 4 bases from J, the gap between germline ends came to 12 bases. Germline V gene data show CDR1 as LGHDT and CDR2 as YNNKEL (reference sequence). The CDR3 DNA is TGTGCCAGCAGCCAATCCTACGGAGAGAATCAGCCCCAGCATTTT. It codes for CASSQSYGENQPQHF.

The chain is built from TRBV20-1 and TRBJ1-6; possible D gene TRBD1, 6 bases. The CDR3 is made up of 15 amino acids. In germline, CDR1 is DFQATT, CDR2 SNEGSKA (reference sequence). With 0 bases removed from V and 7 bases from J, the gap between germline ends came to 13 bases. CDR3 protein: CSARDSTGRNSPLHF. In DNA form, the CDR3 reads TGCAGTGCTAGAGATTCGACAGGAAGGAATTCACCCCTCCACTTT.

The chain employs TRBV30 and TRBJ1-2; D remains ambiguous. This CDR3 contains 8 residues. Deletions cut 8 bases from V and 6 bases from J, with 4 bases between. CDR1 GTSNPN and CDR2 SVGIG come from the germline V gene (reference sequence). CDR3 amino acids: CAPHGYTF. In DNA, the CDR3 is TGTGCCCCGCATGGCTACACCTTC.

This clonotype was observed a few times. The CDR3 DNA sequence: TGTGCCAGCAGCCAAGATAGGCTGAGGCAGTACTTC. This translates into CASSQDRLRQYF. The chain carries TRBV14 and TRBJ2-7; D is unresolved. The length of the CDR3 is 12 residues. From germline, CDR1 is SGHDN and CDR2 FVKESK. Trimming took 0 bases from V and 9 from J, leaving 9 bases between them. Based on the CDR3 plus reference TRBV14 and TRBJ2-7, the full variable domain is EAGVTQFPSHSVIEKGQTVTLRCDPISGHDNLYWYRRVMGKEIKFLLHFVKESKQDESGMPNNRFLAERTGGTYSTLKVQPAELEDSGVYFCASSQDRLRQYFGPGTRLTVT.

The V and J genes are TRBV24-1 and TRBJ1-5; D is possibly TRBD1 (6 bases). The CDR3 spans 16 residues. Germline-derived CDR1 and CDR2 are KGHDR and SFDVKD. The V end lost 3 bases, the J end lost 6 bases, and 17 bases lay between the germline ends. In DNA, the CDR3 is TGTGCCACCAGTGATGGGGGCAAATCGGGAGGTCAGCCCCAGCATTTT. Translation gives CATSDGGKSGGQPQHF.

This clonotype has just a few counts. The chain combines TRBV3-1 with TRBJ2-1; the D call may be TRBD1 or TRBD2 (5 bases each). CDR1 is LGHDT and CDR2 is YNNKEL in the germline V gene (reference sequence). The CDR3 contains 14 residues. V lost 6 bases, J lost 10 bases, and 19 bases lay in between. The CDR3 nucleotides are TGTGCCAGCAGGTCCGGGGCGGACGTAGGAGAGCAGTTCTTC. Amino acid sequence: CASRSGADVGEQFF.